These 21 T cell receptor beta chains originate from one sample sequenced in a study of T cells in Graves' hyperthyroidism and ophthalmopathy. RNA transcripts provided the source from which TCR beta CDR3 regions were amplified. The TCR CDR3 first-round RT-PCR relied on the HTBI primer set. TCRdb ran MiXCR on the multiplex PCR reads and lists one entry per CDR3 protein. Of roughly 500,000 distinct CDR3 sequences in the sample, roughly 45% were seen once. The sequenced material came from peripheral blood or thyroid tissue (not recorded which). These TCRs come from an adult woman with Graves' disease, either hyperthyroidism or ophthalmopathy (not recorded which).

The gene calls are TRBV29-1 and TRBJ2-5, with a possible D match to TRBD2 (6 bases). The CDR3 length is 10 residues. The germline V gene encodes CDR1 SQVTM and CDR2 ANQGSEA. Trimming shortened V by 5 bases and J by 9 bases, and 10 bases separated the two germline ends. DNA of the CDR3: TGCAGCGTTCGGAGGGAGGCCCAGTACTTC. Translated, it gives CSVRREAQYF.

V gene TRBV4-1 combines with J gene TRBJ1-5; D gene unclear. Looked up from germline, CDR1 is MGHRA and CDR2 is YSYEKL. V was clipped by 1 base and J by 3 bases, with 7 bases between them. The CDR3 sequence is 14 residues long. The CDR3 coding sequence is TGCGCCAGCAGCCAAGGCTCCAACAATCAGCCCCAGCATTTT. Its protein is CASSQGSNNQPQHF.

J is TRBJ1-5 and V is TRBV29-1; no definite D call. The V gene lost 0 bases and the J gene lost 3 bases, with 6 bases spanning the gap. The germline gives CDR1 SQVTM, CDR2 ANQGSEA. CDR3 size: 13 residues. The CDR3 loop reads CSVEEGFNQPQHF. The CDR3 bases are TGCAGCGTTGAAGAAGGATTCAATCAGCCCCAGCATTTT. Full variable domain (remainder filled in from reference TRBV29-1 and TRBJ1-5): SAVISQKPSRDICQRGTSLTIQCQVDSQVTMMFWYRQQPGQSLTLIATANQGSEATYESGFVIDKFPISRPNLTFSTLTVSNMSPEDSSIYLCSVEEGFNQPQHFGDGTRLSIL.

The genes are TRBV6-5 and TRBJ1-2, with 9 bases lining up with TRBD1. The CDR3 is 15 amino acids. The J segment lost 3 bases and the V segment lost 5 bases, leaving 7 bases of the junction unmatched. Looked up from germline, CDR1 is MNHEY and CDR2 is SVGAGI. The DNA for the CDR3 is TGTGCCAGCAGTGATCAAACAGGGGGCGACTATGGCTACACCTTC. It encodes CASSDQTGGDYGYTF.

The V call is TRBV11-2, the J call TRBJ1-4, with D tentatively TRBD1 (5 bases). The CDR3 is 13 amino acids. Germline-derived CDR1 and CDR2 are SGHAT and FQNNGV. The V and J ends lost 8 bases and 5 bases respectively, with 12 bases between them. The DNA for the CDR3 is TGTGCCAGCCAGGGACGGGAAAATGAAAAACTGTTTTTT. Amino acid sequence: CASQGRENEKLFF. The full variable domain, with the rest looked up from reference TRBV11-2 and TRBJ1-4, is EAGVAQSPRYKIIEKRQSVAFWCNPISGHATLYWYQQILGQGPKLLIQFQNNGVVDDSQLPKDRFSAERLKGVDSTLKIQPAKLEDSAVYLCASQGRENEKLFFGSGTQLSVL.

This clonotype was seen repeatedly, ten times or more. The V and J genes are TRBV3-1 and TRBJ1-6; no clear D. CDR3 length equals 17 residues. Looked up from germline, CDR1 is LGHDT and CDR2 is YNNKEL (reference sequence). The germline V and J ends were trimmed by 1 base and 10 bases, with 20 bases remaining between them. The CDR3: CASSQVGRKGVRSPLHF. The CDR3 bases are TGTGCCAGCAGCCAAGTGGGCAGGAAAGGCGTCAGGTCACCCCTCCACTTT.

The CDR3 is CSARAVQGGQPQHF. The CDR3 DNA is TGCAGTGCTAGAGCGGTCCAGGGAGGGCAGCCCCAGCATTTT. The chain links TRBV20-1 to TRBJ1-5; the D gene is possibly TRBD1 (5 bases). Germline loops: CDR1 DFQATT, CDR2 SNEGSKA (reference sequence). The germline V and J ends were trimmed by 1 base and 7 bases, with 14 bases remaining between them. CDR3 length: 14 amino acids.

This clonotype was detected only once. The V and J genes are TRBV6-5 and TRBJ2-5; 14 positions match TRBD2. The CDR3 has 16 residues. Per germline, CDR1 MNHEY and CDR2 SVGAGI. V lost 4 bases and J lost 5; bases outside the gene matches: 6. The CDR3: CASSSGTSGSLETQYF. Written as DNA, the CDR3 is TGTGCCAGCAGTTCCGGGACTAGCGGGAGCCTGGAGACCCAGTACTTC.

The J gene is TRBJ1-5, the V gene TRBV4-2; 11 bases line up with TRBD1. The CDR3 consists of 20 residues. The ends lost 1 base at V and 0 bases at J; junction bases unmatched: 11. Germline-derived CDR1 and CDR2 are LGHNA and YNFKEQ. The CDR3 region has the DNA TGTGCCAGCAGCCAAGTAGGAAGGACAGGGGGCTGGGGTAGCAATCAGCCCCAGCATTTT. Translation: CASSQVGRTGGWGSNQPQHF.

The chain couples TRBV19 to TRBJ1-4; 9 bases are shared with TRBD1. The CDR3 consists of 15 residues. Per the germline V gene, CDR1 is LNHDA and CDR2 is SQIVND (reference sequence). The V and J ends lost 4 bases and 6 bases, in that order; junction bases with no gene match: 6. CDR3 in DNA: TGTGCCAGTAGTACAGCCGGGACAGGGCATGAAAAACTGTTTTTT. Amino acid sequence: CASSTAGTGHEKLFF.

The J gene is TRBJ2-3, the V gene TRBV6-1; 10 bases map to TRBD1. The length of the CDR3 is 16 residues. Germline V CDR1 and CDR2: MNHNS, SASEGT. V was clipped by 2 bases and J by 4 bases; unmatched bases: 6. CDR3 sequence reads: CASSEWWDRGADTQYF. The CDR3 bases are TGTGCCAGCAGTGAATGGTGGGACAGGGGCGCAGATACGCAGTATTTT.

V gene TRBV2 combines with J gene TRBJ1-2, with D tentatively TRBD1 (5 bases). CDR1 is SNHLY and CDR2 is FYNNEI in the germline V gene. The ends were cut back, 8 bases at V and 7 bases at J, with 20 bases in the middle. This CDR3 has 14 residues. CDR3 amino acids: CASFRGRSNTGYTF. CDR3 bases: TGTGCCAGCTTTAGGGGAAGGTCGAACACTGGCTACACCTTC.

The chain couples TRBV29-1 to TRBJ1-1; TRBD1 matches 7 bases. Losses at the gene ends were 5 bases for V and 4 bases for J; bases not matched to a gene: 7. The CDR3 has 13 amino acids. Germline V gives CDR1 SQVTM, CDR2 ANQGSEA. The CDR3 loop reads CSVQSTGTTEAFF. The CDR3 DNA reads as TGCAGCGTTCAATCGACAGGGACCACTGAAGCTTTCTTT.

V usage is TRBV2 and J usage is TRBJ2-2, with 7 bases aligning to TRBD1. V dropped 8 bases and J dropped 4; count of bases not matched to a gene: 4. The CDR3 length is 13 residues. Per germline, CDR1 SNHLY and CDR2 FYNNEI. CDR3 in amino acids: CASEAGGTGELFF. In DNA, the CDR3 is TGTGCCAGCGAAGCAGGGGGCACCGGGGAGCTGTTTTTT.

The DNA for the CDR3 is TGTGCCAGCAGCCAAGACAGGGGATCTTTCGTGAACACTGAAGCTTTCTTT. It translates to CASSQDRGSFVNTEAFF. The chain carries TRBV14 and TRBJ1-1, with TRBD1 as a possible D gene (6 bases). There are 17 residues in the CDR3. Between the trimmed V and J ends, which lost 0 bases and 0 bases, there was a span of 14 bases. Germline loops: CDR1 SGHDN, CDR2 FVKESK.

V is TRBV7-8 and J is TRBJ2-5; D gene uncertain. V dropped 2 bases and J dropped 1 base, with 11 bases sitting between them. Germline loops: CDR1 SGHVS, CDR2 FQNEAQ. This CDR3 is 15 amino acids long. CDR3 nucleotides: TGTGCCAGCAGCTTAAGTAGTGTTGGCCAAGAGACCCAGTACTTC. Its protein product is CASSLSSVGQETQYF.

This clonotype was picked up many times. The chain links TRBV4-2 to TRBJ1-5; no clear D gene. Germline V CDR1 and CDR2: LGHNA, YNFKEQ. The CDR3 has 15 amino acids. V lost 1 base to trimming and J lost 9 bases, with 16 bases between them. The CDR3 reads CASSQAVDALRPQHF. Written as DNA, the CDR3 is TGTGCCAGCAGCCAAGCGGTGGACGCCCTACGGCCCCAGCATTTT.

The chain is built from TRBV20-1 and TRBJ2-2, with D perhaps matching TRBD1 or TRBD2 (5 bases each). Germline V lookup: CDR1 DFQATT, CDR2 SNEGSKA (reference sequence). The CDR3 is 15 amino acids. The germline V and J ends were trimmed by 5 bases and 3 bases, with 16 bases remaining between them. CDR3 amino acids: CSAQEGKSDTGELFF. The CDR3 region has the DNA TGCAGTGCTCAAGAGGGGAAGTCGGACACCGGGGAGCTGTTTTTT.

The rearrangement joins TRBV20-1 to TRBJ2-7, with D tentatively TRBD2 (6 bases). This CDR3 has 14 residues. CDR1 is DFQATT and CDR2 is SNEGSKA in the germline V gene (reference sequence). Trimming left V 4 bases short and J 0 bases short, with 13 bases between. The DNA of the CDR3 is TGCAGTGCTACTCCGGGACTGAGCTCCTACGAGCAGTACTTC. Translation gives CSATPGLSSYEQYF.

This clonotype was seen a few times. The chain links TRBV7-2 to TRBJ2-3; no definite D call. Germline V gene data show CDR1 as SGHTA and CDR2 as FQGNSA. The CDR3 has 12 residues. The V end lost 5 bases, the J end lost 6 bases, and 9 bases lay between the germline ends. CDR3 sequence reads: CASSKKVDTQYF. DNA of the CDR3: TGTGCCAGCAGCAAAAAGGTTGATACGCAGTATTTT. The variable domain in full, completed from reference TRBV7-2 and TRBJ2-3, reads GAGVSQSPSNKVTEKGKDVELRCDPISGHTALYWYRQSLGQGLEFLIYFQGNSAPDKSGLPSDRFSAERTGGSVSTLTIQRTQQEDSAVYLCASSKKVDTQYFGPGTRLTVL.

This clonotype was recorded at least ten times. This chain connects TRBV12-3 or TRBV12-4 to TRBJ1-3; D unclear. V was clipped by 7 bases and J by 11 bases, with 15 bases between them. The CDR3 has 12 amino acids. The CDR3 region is CASNQPSGAIYF. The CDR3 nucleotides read TGTGCCAGCAACCAGCCCTCGGGCGCCATATATTTT.